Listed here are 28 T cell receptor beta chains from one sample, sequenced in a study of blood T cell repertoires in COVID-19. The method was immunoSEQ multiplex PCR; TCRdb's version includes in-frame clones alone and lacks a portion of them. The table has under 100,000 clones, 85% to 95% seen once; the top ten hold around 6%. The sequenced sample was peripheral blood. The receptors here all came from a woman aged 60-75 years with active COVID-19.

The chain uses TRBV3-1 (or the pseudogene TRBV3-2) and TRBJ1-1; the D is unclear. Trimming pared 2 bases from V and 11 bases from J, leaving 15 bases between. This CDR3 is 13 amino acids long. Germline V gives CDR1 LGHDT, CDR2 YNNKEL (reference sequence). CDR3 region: CASSQIQTRGAFF. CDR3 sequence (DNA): TGTGCCAGCAGCCAAATACAGACGCGAGGGGCTTTCTTT.

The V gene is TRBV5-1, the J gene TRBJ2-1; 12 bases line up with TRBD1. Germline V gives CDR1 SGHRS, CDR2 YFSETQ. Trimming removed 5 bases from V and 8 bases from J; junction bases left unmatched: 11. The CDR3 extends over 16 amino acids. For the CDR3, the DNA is TGCGCCAGCAGTACCCAAGGGACAGGGGGCGGTGATGAGCAGTTCTTC. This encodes CASSTQGTGGGDEQFF.

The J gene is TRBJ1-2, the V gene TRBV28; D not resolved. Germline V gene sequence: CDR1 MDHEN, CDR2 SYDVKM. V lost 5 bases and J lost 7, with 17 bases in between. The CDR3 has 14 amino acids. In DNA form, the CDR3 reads TGTGCCAGCAGTCTTCCCCGGGAGGCCGCTGGCTACACCTTC. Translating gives CASSLPREAAGYTF.

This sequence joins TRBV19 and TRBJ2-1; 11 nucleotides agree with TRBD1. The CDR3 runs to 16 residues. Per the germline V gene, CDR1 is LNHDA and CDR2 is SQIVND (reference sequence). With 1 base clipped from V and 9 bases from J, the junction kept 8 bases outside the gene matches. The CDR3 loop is CASSIAGTGGGGEQFF. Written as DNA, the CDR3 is TGTGCCAGTAGTATAGCAGGGACAGGGGGGGGTGGTGAGCAGTTCTTC.

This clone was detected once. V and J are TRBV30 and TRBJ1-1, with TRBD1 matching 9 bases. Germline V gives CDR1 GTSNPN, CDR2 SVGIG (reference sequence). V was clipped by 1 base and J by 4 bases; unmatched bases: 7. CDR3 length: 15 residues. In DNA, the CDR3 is TGTGCCTGGAGTGGCAAGGGACAGGGCGGCACTGAAGCTTTCTTT. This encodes CAWSGKGQGGTEAFF.

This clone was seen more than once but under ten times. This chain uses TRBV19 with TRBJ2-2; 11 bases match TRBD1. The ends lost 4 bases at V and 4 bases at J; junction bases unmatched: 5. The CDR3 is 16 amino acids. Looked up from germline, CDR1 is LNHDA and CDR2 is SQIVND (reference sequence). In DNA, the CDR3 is TGTGCCAGTAGTACCGGACAGGGGGCTGGCACCGGGGAGCTGTTTTTT. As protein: CASSTGQGAGTGELFF.

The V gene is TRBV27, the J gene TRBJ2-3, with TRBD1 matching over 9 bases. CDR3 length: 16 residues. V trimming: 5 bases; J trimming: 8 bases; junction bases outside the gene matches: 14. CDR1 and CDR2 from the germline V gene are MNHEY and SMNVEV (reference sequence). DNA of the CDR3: TGTGCCAGCAGTCCGGATACCGGGACAGGGAAAGGTACGCAGTATTTT. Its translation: CASSPDTGTGKGTQYF.

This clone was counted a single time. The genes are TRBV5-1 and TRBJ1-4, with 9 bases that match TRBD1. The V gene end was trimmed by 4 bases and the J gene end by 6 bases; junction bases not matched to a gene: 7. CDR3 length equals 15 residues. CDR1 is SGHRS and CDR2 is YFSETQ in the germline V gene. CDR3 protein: CASSGTGTKDEKLFF. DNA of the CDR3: TGCGCCAGCAGCGGGACAGGGACTAAAGATGAAAAACTGTTTTTT.

CDR3: CASGGGTSGVEETQYF. CDR3 DNA: TGTGCTAGTGGAGGAGGGACTAGCGGGGTGGAAGAGACCCAGTACTTC. The chain is built from TRBV12-5 and TRBJ2-5, with 13 bases identical to TRBD2. Germline values: CDR1 LGHNT, CDR2 FRNRAP. V lost 6 bases to trimming and J lost 3 bases; unmatched junction nucleotides: 7. This CDR3 is built from 16 residues.

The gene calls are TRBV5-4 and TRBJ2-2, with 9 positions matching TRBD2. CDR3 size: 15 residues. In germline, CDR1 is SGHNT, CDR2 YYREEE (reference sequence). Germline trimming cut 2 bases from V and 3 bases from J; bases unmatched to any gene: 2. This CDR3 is CASSFSGSYTGELFF. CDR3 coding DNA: TGTGCCAGCAGCTTTAGCGGGAGCTACACCGGGGAGCTGTTTTTT.

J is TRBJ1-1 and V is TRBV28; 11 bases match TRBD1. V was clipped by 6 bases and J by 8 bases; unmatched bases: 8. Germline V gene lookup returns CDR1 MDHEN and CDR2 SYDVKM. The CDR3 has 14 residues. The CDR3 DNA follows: TGTGCCAGCAGCTCTGGACAGGGGGCCTCGGAAGCTTTCTTT. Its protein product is CASSSGQGASEAFF.

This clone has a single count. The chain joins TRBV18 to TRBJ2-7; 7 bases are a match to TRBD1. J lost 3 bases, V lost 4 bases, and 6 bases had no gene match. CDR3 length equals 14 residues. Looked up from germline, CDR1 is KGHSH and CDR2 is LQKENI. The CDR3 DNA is TGTGCCAGCTCACTGGGACAGATTCTCTACGAGCAGTACTTC. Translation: CASSLGQILYEQYF.

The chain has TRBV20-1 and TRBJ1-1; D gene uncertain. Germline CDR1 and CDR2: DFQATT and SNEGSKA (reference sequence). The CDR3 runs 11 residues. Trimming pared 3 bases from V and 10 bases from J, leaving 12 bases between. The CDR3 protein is CSASGPRGAFF. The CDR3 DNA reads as TGCAGTGCTAGTGGCCCCCGGGGAGCTTTCTTT.

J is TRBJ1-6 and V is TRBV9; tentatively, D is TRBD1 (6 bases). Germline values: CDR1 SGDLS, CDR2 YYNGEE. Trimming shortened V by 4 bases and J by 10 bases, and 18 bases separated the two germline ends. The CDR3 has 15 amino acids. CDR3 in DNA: TGTGCCAGCAGCTCAACCGGGACAATCGGGTCACCCCTCCACTTT. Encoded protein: CASSSTGTIGSPLHF. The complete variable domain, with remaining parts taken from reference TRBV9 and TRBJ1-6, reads DSGVTQTPKHLITATGQRVTLRCSPRSGDLSVYWYQQSLDQGLQFLIQYYNGEERAKGNILERFSAQQFPDLHSELNLSSLELGDSALYFCASSSTGTIGSPLHFGNGTRLTVT.

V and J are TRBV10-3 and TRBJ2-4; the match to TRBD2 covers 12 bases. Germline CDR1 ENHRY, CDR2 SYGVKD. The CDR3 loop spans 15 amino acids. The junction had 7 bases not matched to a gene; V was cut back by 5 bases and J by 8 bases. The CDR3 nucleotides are TGTGCCATCAGTCGACTAGCGGGAGAGAGTTACATTCAGTACTTC. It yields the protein CAISRLAGESYIQYF.

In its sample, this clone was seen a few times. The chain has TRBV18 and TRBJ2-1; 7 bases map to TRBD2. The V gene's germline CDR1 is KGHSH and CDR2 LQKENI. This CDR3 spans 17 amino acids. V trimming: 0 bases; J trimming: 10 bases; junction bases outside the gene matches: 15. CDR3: CASSPPGGTALWYEQFF. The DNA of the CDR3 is TGTGCCAGCTCACCACCGGGGGGGACGGCCCTATGGTACGAGCAGTTCTTC.

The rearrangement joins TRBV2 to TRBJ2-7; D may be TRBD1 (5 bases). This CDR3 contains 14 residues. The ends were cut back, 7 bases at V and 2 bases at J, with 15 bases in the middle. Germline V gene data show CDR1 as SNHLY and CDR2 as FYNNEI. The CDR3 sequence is CASKLSDRAYEQYF. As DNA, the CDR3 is TGTGCCAGCAAATTAAGTGACAGAGCCTACGAGCAGTACTTC.

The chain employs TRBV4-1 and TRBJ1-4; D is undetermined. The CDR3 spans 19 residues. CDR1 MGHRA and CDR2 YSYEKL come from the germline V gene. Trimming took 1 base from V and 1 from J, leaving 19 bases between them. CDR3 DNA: TGCGCCAGCAGCCAAGCGGTCTGGAGGGTCCGCGGAACTAATGAAAAACTGTTTTTT. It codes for CASSQAVWRVRGTNEKLFF.

The CDR3 loop reads CASRRGALEGAFF. The CDR3, as DNA: TGTGCCAGCAGGCGGGGGGCCCTCGAAGGAGCTTTCTTT. The chain recombines TRBV6-6 with TRBJ1-1; weak D call: TRBD1 (6 bases). The CDR3 consists of 13 residues. Trimming stripped 6 bases from V and 10 bases from J, with 18 bases between. Germline-derived CDR1 and CDR2 are MNHNY and SVGAGI (reference sequence).

CDR3 nucleotides: TGTGCCAGCAGCTCCAGGGCTAGCGGAGACTACAATGAGCAGTTCTTC. Amino acids: CASSSRASGDYNEQFF. This rearrangement joins TRBV11-3 to TRBJ2-1; 7 bases align to TRBD2. This CDR3 comprises 16 residues. CDR1 and CDR2 from the germline V gene are SGHNT and YENEEA. V shed 4 bases and J 3 bases; nucleotides not matched to a gene: 9.

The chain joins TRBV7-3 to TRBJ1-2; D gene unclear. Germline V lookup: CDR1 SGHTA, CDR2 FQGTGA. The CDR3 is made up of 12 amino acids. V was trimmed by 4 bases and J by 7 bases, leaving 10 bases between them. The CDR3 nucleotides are TGTGCCAGCAGCTATTCAGGAGGTGGCTACACCTTC. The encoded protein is CASSYSGGGYTF.

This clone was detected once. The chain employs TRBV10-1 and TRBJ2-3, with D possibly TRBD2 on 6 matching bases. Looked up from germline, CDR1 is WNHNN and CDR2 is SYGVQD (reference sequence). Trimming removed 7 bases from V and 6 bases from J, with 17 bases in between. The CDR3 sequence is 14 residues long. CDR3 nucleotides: TGCGCCAGCAACCGGGACTCCCCCGGGGATACGCAGTATTTT. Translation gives CASNRDSPGDTQYF.

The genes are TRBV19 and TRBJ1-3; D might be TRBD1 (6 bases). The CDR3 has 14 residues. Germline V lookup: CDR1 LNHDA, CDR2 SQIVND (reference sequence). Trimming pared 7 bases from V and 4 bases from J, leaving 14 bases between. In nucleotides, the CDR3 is TGTGCCAGTACCGATGACAGGCGGGGAAACACCATATATTTT. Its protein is CASTDDRRGNTIYF.

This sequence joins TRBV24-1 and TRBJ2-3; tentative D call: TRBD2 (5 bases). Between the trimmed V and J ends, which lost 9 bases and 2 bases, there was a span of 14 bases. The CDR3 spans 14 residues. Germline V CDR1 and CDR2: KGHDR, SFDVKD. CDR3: CATGESDTTDTQYF. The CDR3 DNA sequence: TGTGCCACCGGGGAGTCAGATACCACAGATACGCAGTATTTT.

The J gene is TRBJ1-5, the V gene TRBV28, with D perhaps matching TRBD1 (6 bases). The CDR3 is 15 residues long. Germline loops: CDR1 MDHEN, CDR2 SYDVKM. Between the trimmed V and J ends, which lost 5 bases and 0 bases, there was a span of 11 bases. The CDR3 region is CASSRTEYSNQPQHF. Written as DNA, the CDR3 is TGTGCCAGCAGTCGGACAGAATATAGCAATCAGCCCCAGCATTTT.

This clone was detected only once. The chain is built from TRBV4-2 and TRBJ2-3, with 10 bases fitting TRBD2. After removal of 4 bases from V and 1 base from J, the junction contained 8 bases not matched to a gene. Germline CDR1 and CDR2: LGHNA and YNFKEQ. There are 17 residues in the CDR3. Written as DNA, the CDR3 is TGTGCCAGCAGCCGCGAGCCGGGGACTAGCGGCACAGATACGCAGTATTTT. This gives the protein CASSREPGTSGTDTQYF.

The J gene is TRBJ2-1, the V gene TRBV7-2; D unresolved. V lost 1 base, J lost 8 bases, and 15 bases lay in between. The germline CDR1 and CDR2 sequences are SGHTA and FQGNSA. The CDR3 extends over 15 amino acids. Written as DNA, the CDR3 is TGTGCCAGCAGCTTAGGTCTCTCCCCGCGCGATGAGCAGTTCTTC. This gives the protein CASSLGLSPRDEQFF. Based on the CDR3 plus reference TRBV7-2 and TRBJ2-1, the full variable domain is GAGVSQSPSNKVTEKGKDVELRCDPISGHTALYWYRQSLGQGLEFLIYFQGNSAPDKSGLPSDRFSAERTGGSVSTLTIQRTQQEDSAVYLCASSLGLSPRDEQFFGPGTRLTVL.

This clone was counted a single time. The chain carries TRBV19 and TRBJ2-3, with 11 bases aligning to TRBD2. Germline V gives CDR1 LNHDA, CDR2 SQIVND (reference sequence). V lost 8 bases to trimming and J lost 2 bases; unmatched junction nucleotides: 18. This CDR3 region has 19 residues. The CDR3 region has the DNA TGTGCCAGTCTCCCCACATCTAGCGGGGGGCCCCTTTCCACAGATACGCAGTATTTT. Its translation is CASLPTSSGGPLSTDTQYF. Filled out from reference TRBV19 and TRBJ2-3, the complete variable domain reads DGGITQSPKYLFRKEGQNVTLSCEQNLNHDAMYWYRQDPGQGLRLIYYSQIVNDFQKGDIAEGYSVSREKKESFPLTVTSAQKNPTAFYLCASLPTSSGGPLSTDTQYFGPGTRLTVL.